The sample holds many counts of the clone carrying this T cell receptor beta chain. Its antigen is not known. The CDR3 has 16 residues. The V gene's germline CDR1 is SGHRS and CDR2 YFSETQ. Losses at the gene ends were 2 bases for V and 4 bases for J; bases not matched to a gene: 7. The source of the sample is a study of CD8+CD57+ T cells in acquired aplastic anemia. The wider study: DNA recovered from sorted CD4+ and CD8+ cells had a mean of roughly 3 ug. Study-wide results and caveats: Patients shared some 29 CD8+ CDR3 sequences with controls.

By flow cytometry, patients selected for sequencing had shown an expansion of CD8+CD57+ cells. Among the patients, none had received any therapy at the time of blood sampling. For CDR3 and TCR beta VDJ profiling, genomic DNA was the template used. TCRdb called the reads again in MiXCR, with one record for every CDR3 protein. There are 150,000 to 200,000 distinct CDR3 sequences in the sample; roughly 48% occur only once, and under 1.2% lies in the top ten. The V call is TRBV5-1, the J call TRBJ1-3; 9 bases map to TRBD1. The receptor was derived from a human donor with aplastic anemia. The source material was sorted CD4+, CD8+, or CD8+CD57+ T cells (not recorded which) from PBMCs. The CDR3 sequence: CASSLQGASVGNTIYF. The CDR3 DNA sequence: TGCGCCAGCAGCTTACAGGGGGCGTCGGTAGGAAACACCATATATTTT.